The 17 T cell receptor beta chains below come from one sample, sequenced in a study of metastatic and nonmetastatic thyroid tumors. Nobody among the patients had been given any treatment before thyroid surgery. TCRdb re-processed the PCR reads through MiXCR. Seen here are about 3,800 clones, around a third observed once, and the top ten hold about 14%. Specimen: adjacent normal tissue. The source is a female donor with papillary thyroid cancer or a benign thyroid nodule (not recorded which). Some clones in this sample may be carry-over from other donors' samples.

This clone was seen a handful of times. The rearrangement uses TRBV12-3 or TRBV12-4 and TRBJ2-5, with 9 bases that match TRBD1. The V gene end was trimmed by 3 bases and the J gene end by 5 bases; junction bases not matched to a gene: 1. The CDR3 contains 13 residues. In DNA form, the CDR3 reads TGTGCCAGCAGTTTCGACAGGGGGGAGACCCAGTACTTC. Amino acids: CASSFDRGETQYF.

V is TRBV20-1 and J is TRBJ2-1; D possibly matches TRBD1 or TRBD2 (7 bases each). Per germline, CDR1 DFQATT and CDR2 SNEGSKA (reference sequence). This CDR3 comprises 16 residues. As DNA, the CDR3 is TGCATTTCTAAACTCAGGGGGGGCTGGGTGAGCAATGAGCAGTTCTTC. Translating it yields CISKLRGGWVSNEQFF.

By its share, this clone is large. This sequence joins TRBV5-1 and TRBJ2-1; 13 nucleotides agree with TRBD2. Trimming removed 3 bases from V and 6 bases from J; junction bases left unmatched: 3. The V gene's germline CDR1 is SGHRS and CDR2 YFSETQ. The CDR3 spans 15 residues. Here the CDR3 reads CASSSTSGGTNEQFF. In DNA form, the CDR3 reads TGCGCCAGCAGCTCGACTAGCGGGGGGACCAATGAGCAGTTCTTC. The full variable domain, with the rest looked up from reference TRBV5-1 and TRBJ2-1, is KAGVTQTPRYLIKTRGQQVTLSCSPISGHRSVSWYQQTPGQGLQFLFEYFSETQRNKGNFPGRFSGRQFSNSRSEMNVSTLELGDSALYLCASSSTSGGTNEQFFGPGTRLTVL.

The genes are TRBV11-2 and TRBJ2-7, with D perhaps being TRBD1 or TRBD2 (5 bases each). Germline loops: CDR1 SGHAT, CDR2 FQNNGV. V was trimmed by 5 bases and J by 0 bases, leaving 14 bases between them. CDR3 length: 15 residues. CDR3 loop: CASSHEPGPSYEQYF. CDR3 bases: TGTGCCAGCAGCCATGAACCGGGACCCTCCTACGAGCAGTACTTC.

As concerns this clone: Additional DNA sequences in this sample encode the identical CDR3. The chain combines TRBV6-1 with TRBJ1-5; D is undetermined. The V and J ends lost 6 bases and 7 bases respectively, with 13 bases between them. The germline V gene has CDR1 MNHNS and CDR2 SASEGT. The CDR3 runs to 13 residues. CDR3 nucleotide sequence: TGTGCCAGCAGCGTTAGGACTGACCAGCCCCAGCATTTT. This sequence encodes CASSVRTDQPQHF.

The J gene is TRBJ2-3, the V gene TRBV4-1, with TRBD2 matching over 7 bases. V trimming: 4 bases; J trimming: 4 bases; junction bases outside the gene matches: 11. The germline gives CDR1 MGHRA, CDR2 YSYEKL. This CDR3 spans 16 amino acids. The CDR3 nucleotides are TGCGCCAGCAGCCCCCCAGAGAGCGGGATAGCAGATACGCAGTATTTT. It codes for CASSPPESGIADTQYF.

In its sample, this clone ranks as large. This specimen includes other DNA sequences encoding the same CDR3. V and J are TRBV5-1 and TRBJ2-1; D ambiguous. The ends were cut back, 0 bases at V and 2 bases at J, with 9 bases in the middle. This CDR3 spans 15 amino acids. Germline V gives CDR1 SGHRS, CDR2 YFSETQ. CDR3 DNA sequence: TGCGCCAGCAGCTTGGCGGGCAGTACCTACAATGAGCAGTTCTTC. This encodes CASSLAGSTYNEQFF.

By sample fraction, this clone is medium-sized. The chain links TRBV18 to TRBJ2-7, with TRBD1 matching 8 bases. The CDR3 contains 13 residues. Germline V CDR1 and CDR2: KGHSH, LQKENI. V shed 3 bases, J shed 6 bases, and the junction held 4 bases outside the gene matches. Here the CDR3 reads CASSPGTGAEQYF. The CDR3 DNA follows: TGTGCCAGCTCACCTGGGACAGGTGCCGAGCAGTACTTC.

The chain employs TRBV6-1 and TRBJ2-1; 8 nucleotides align to TRBD1. The CDR3 covers 12 residues. The V gene end was trimmed by 4 bases and the J gene end by 12 bases; junction bases not matched to a gene: 5. Germline V lookup: CDR1 MNHNS, CDR2 SASEGT. The CDR3 DNA reads TGTGCCAGCAGTGCCCAGGGGGCAGGGCAGTTCTTC. Its protein is CASSAQGAGQFF.

This clone is deemed large. J is TRBJ2-2 and V is TRBV13; the match to TRBD2 covers 11 bases. Germline V gene data show CDR1 as PRHDT and CDR2 as FYEKMQ (reference sequence). V shed 5 bases and J 2 bases; nucleotides not matched to a gene: 13. CDR3 size: 19 residues. The CDR3 sequence is CASSPGTSGDWGNTGELFF. The CDR3 bases are TGTGCCAGCAGCCCCGGGACTAGCGGAGATTGGGGTAACACCGGGGAGCTGTTTTTT.

The chain recombines TRBV5-1 with TRBJ1-1; 12 bases match TRBD1. The CDR3 runs 18 residues. Losses at the gene ends were 3 bases for V and 5 bases for J; bases not matched to a gene: 14. CDR1 SGHRS and CDR2 YFSETQ come from the germline V gene. CDR3 in DNA: TGCGCCAGCAGCTGGAAGCCCTGGGACAGGGGGCTTTGGACTGAAGCTTTCTTT. This encodes CASSWKPWDRGLWTEAFF. The variable domain in full, completed from reference TRBV5-1 and TRBJ1-1, reads KAGVTQTPRYLIKTRGQQVTLSCSPISGHRSVSWYQQTPGQGLQFLFEYFSETQRNKGNFPGRFSGRQFSNSRSEMNVSTLELGDSALYLCASSWKPWDRGLWTEAFFGQGTRLTVV.

The table lists this clone with a few counts. The V and J genes are TRBV6-1 and TRBJ1-1, with no clear D. V shed 2 bases and J shed 6 bases, with 4 bases lying between them. Germline V gene sequence: CDR1 MNHNS, CDR2 SASEGT. The CDR3 is 11 amino acids. CDR3 in amino acids: CASSEWSEAFF. DNA for the CDR3: TGTGCCAGCAGTGAATGGTCTGAAGCTTTCTTT.

In its sample, this clone is large (0.1 to 1%). The chain carries TRBV19 and TRBJ2-3, with TRBD2 identical over 9 bases. The CDR3 contains 16 residues. The germline gives CDR1 LNHDA, CDR2 SQIVND (reference sequence). Trimming at V came to 3 bases and at J to 3 bases, leaving 7 bases not matched to a gene. CDR3 DNA: TGTGCCAGTAGTATTTTGGCGGGAGGGCCAACAGATACGCAGTATTTT. It codes for CASSILAGGPTDTQYF.

This rearrangement joins TRBV30 to TRBJ1-1, with 10 positions matching TRBD1. CDR1 and CDR2 from the germline V gene are GTSNPN and SVGIG (reference sequence). The CDR3 totals 13 residues. Germline trimming cut 2 bases from V and 9 bases from J; bases unmatched to any gene: 6. The DNA for the CDR3 is TGTGCCTGGAGTTTTGGGACAGGGGAAAAAGCTTTCTTT. Translation: CAWSFGTGEKAFF.

The genes are TRBV2 and TRBJ1-5, with 8 bases that match TRBD1. Trimming took 4 bases from V and 5 from J; bases not matched to a gene: 4. The CDR3 spans 14 residues. The germline V gene encodes CDR1 SNHLY and CDR2 FYNNEI. The CDR3 sequence is CASSVKTGDQPQHF. In DNA form, the CDR3 reads TGTGCCAGCAGTGTGAAGACAGGGGATCAGCCCCAGCATTTT.

The gene calls are TRBV3-1 and TRBJ2-3, with 8 nucleotides matching TRBD2. Germline assignment: CDR1 LGHDT and CDR2 YNNKEL (reference sequence). This CDR3 has 14 amino acids. Unmatched junction bases numbered 3, after V lost 1 base and J lost 6 bases. The CDR3 reads CASSQVVAGDTQYF. For the CDR3, the DNA is TGTGCCAGCAGCCAAGTGGTAGCGGGGGATACGCAGTATTTT.

The chain uses TRBV6-1 and TRBJ1-2; TRBD1 matches at 7 bases. V lost 6 bases to trimming and J lost 2 bases; unmatched junction nucleotides: 6. The CDR3 has 14 amino acids. Looked up from germline, CDR1 is MNHNS and CDR2 is SASEGT. The CDR3 here is CASRASRGNYGYTF. Written as DNA, the CDR3 is TGTGCCAGCAGGGCTTCCAGGGGGAACTATGGCTACACCTTC.